This TCR beta chain was sequenced for a study of radiotherapy plus CTLA-4 blockade in lung cancer. Libraries were prepared by immunoSEQ multiplex PCR; TCRdb keeps only in-frame clonotypes and omits some of them. The sample lists about 48,000 clones, 80% to 90% occurring once. Trimming at V came to 7 bases and at J to 3 bases, leaving 9 bases not matched to a gene. The V gene's germline CDR1 is SQVTM and CDR2 ANQGSEA. The CDR3 is made up of 15 amino acids. This specimen consisted of peripheral blood, obtained from a patient treated with radiotherapy plus ipilimumab. V gene TRBV29-1 combines with J gene TRBJ2-3; TRBD2 aligns across 11 bases. The TCR was taken from a human donor with non-small cell lung cancer that progressed on radiotherapy plus ipilimumab. Some clones in this sample may be carry-over from other donors' samples. This CDR3 reads CSAGPRTSGTDTQYF. Here the CDR3 DNA reads TGCAGCGCGGGGCCTAGGACTAGCGGGACAGATACGCAGTATTTT.